The 20 T cell receptor beta chains below all came from one sample that was sequenced in a study of T cell responses to AZD1222 COVID-19 vaccine. The table came from immunoSEQ multiplex PCR; TCRdb's copy has only in-frame clones and leaves some out. The repertoire holds about 120,000 clones, with 70% to 90% as singletons. The sequenced sample was peripheral blood, obtained on day 0 of AZD1222 vaccination. The origin of the receptors is an adult in good health.

This clone was recorded once. The chain employs TRBV7-8 and TRBJ1-1, with D possibly TRBD1 on 5 matching bases. Germline CDR1 SGHVS, CDR2 FQNEAQ. V shed 3 bases and J shed 4 bases, with 12 bases lying between them. The CDR3 has 14 amino acids. The CDR3 bases are TGTGCCAGCAGCTTGGGGTCTGGGGGCACTGAAGCTTTCTTT. As protein: CASSLGSGGTEAFF.

The CDR3 nucleotides are TGTGCTAGTGGTTGGGCCCGGGGCAGCGCAAATGAGCAGTTCTTC. Protein: CASGWARGSANEQFF. The chain links TRBV12-5 to TRBJ2-1; the D gene could be TRBD1 or TRBD2 (5 bases each). V was clipped by 4 bases and J by 7 bases, with 17 bases between them. Germline loops: CDR1 LGHNT, CDR2 FRNRAP. The CDR3 covers 15 residues. Based on the CDR3 plus reference TRBV12-5 and TRBJ2-1, the full variable domain is DARVTQTPRHKVTEMGQEVTMRCQPILGHNTVFWYRQTMMQGLELLAYFRNRAPLDDSGMPKDRFSAEMPDATLATLKIQPSEPRDSAVYFCASGWARGSANEQFFGPGTRLTVL.

The chain has TRBV7-3 and TRBJ2-1; TRBD2 agrees at 11 bases. Germline V gene sequence: CDR1 SGHTA, CDR2 FQGTGA. The CDR3 sequence is 16 residues long. The V and J ends lost 5 bases and 7 bases, in that order; junction bases with no gene match: 10. Written as DNA, the CDR3 is TGTGCCAGCAGCCCAGTAGCGGGAGGGCCGGGGAATGAGCAGTTCTTC. Residues: CASSPVAGGPGNEQFF.

The chain uses TRBV5-4 and TRBJ2-3; D is possibly TRBD1 or TRBD2 (5 bases each). Trimming left V 2 bases short and J 5 bases short, with 12 bases between. Germline V gene lookup returns CDR1 SGHNT and CDR2 YYREEE (reference sequence). The CDR3 loop spans 14 amino acids. CDR3 in DNA: TGTGCCAGCAGCTTTGTGGTGGGGGTAGATACGCAGTATTTT. It codes for CASSFVVGVDTQYF.

This clone appeared once. The chain couples TRBV11-3 to TRBJ1-4; D call uncertain. Trimming took 2 bases from V and 2 from J, leaving 12 bases between them. The CDR3 has 16 amino acids. Looked up from germline, CDR1 is SGHNT and CDR2 is YENEEA. CDR3 residues: CASSLPRVKTNEKLFF. The CDR3, as DNA: TGTGCCAGCAGCTTACCCCGGGTCAAGACTAATGAAAAACTGTTTTTT. The entire variable domain, with the rest obtained from reference TRBV11-3 and TRBJ1-4, is as follows: EAGVVQSPRYKIIEKKQPVAFWCNPISGHNTLYWYLQNLGQGPELLIRYENEEAVDDSQLPKDRFSAERLKGVDSTLKIQPAELGDSAVYLCASSLPRVKTNEKLFFGSGTQLSVL.

The rearrangement links TRBV2 to TRBJ1-2, with D uncertain. The germline CDR1 and CDR2 sequences are SNHLY and FYNNEI. The ends were cut back, 7 bases at V and 7 bases at J, with 10 bases in the middle. This CDR3 region has 11 residues. This chain's CDR3 is CASTKTSGYTF. CDR3 coding DNA: TGTGCCAGCACTAAAACGAGTGGCTACACCTTC.

J is TRBJ1-5 and V is TRBV4-2; TRBD1 might be the D (6 bases). The germline CDR1 and CDR2 sequences are LGHNA and YNFKEQ. This CDR3 region has 17 residues. Trimming took off 0 bases at V and 6 bases at J, with 18 bases between the two ends. The CDR3 spells CASSQDRFWGGTQPQHF. In DNA form, the CDR3 reads TGTGCCAGCAGCCAAGATCGGTTTTGGGGGGGCACTCAGCCCCAGCATTTT.

The chain recombines TRBV19 with TRBJ1-1, with D possibly being TRBD1 (6 bases). This CDR3 is built from 12 residues. V shed 6 bases and J shed 10 bases, with 15 bases lying between them. Germline loops: CDR1 LNHDA, CDR2 SQIVND (reference sequence). CDR3 sequence (DNA): TGTGCCAGTAGGTCTCAGGGGAGTTCAGCTTTCTTT. Its translation is CASRSQGSSAFF.

V is TRBV29-1 and J is TRBJ2-3; TRBD2 is a possible D gene (5 bases). Germline values: CDR1 SQVTM, CDR2 ANQGSEA. This CDR3 has 12 amino acids. The CDR3 region has the DNA TGCAGTCCAAGGAGGATCACAGATACGCAGTATTTT. Residues: CSPRRITDTQYF.

V is TRBV7-2 and J is TRBJ1-1, with D perhaps matching TRBD1 (5 bases). Trimming removed 11 bases at V and 1 base at J, with 17 bases between. Looked up from germline, CDR1 is SGHTA and CDR2 is FQGNSA. The CDR3 has 14 amino acids. The CDR3 DNA reads as TGTGCCTCCCATTGGGCAGGGCCGAACACTGAAGCTTTCTTT. Its protein is CASHWAGPNTEAFF.

The V call is TRBV11-2, the J call TRBJ2-5; D not resolved. The CDR3 totals 13 residues. V was clipped by 5 bases and J by 2 bases, with 9 bases between them. Germline CDR1 SGHAT, CDR2 FQNNGV. CDR3 amino acids: CASSITDQETQYF. The CDR3 DNA reads TGTGCCAGCAGCATCACGGATCAAGAGACCCAGTACTTC.

The V gene is TRBV15, the J gene TRBJ1-2; D is unresolved. V was cut by 1 base and J by 6 bases, with 9 bases left in between. Germline V gene sequence: CDR1 LNHNV, CDR2 YYDKDF (reference sequence). The CDR3 spans 13 residues. In nucleotides, the CDR3 is TGTGCCACCAGCAGAGCCAATACCGATGGCTACACCTTC. Translating it yields CATSRANTDGYTF.

The CDR3 DNA reads as TGTGCCAGCAGCTTAGAGGTACTAGCGGGAGATAATGAGCAGTTCTTC. It is translated as CASSLEVLAGDNEQFF. J is TRBJ2-1 and V is TRBV13, with 11 bases identical to TRBD2. This CDR3 contains 16 residues. Per germline, CDR1 PRHDT and CDR2 FYEKMQ (reference sequence). V gave up 1 base and J gave up 7 bases; unmatched junction bases: 6.

This sequence joins TRBV5-1 and TRBJ2-7; D unresolved. Germline V lookup: CDR1 SGHRS, CDR2 YFSETQ. Trimming took 4 bases from V and 3 from J, leaving 8 bases between them. This CDR3 has 12 residues. The DNA for the CDR3 is TGCGCCAGCAGCATACAAGGCTACGAGCAGTACTTC. This sequence encodes CASSIQGYEQYF. The complete variable domain, with remaining parts taken from reference TRBV5-1 and TRBJ2-7, reads KAGVTQTPRYLIKTRGQQVTLSCSPISGHRSVSWYQQTPGQGLQFLFEYFSETQRNKGNFPGRFSGRQFSNSRSEMNVSTLELGDSALYLCASSIQGYEQYFGPGTRLTVT.

V gene TRBV19 combines with J gene TRBJ1-5; D ambiguous. Germline V gene sequence: CDR1 LNHDA, CDR2 SQIVND (reference sequence). The length of the CDR3 is 13 residues. Trimming removed 7 bases at V and 6 bases at J, with 13 bases between. CDR3 residues: CASTRKIGQPQHF. In DNA, the CDR3 is TGTGCCAGTACCCGAAAAATAGGTCAGCCCCAGCATTTT.

This clone appeared a few times. CDR3 DNA: TGTGCCAGCAGTTTGACCGGGACTAGTTCTTACGAGCAGTACTTC. Protein: CASSLTGTSSYEQYF. The V gene is TRBV28, the J gene TRBJ2-7, with 8 nucleotides matching TRBD2. The germline V gene has CDR1 MDHEN and CDR2 SYDVKM. This CDR3 has 15 amino acids. The V and J ends lost 3 bases and 4 bases, in that order; junction bases with no gene match: 8.

This chain links TRBV7-9 with TRBJ2-2; D not certain. CDR1 and CDR2 from the germline V gene are SEHNR and FQNEAQ (reference sequence). V was trimmed by 2 bases and J by 4 bases, leaving 5 bases between them. The CDR3 extends over 13 amino acids. The CDR3 DNA reads TGTGCCAGCAGCTTACTTGTCACCGGGGAGCTGTTTTTT. Translating it yields CASSLLVTGELFF.

This clone has more than one count but fewer than ten. The CDR3 protein is CASRLAHYNRADEQYF. CDR3 DNA sequence: TGTGCAAGTCGCTTAGCGCACTACAACAGGGCCGACGAGCAGTACTTC. The rearrangement joins TRBV12-2 to TRBJ2-7; TRBD1, the D gene given by the table, was not confirmed from the DNA. TRBV12-2 is a documented pseudogene. CDR3 length: 16 amino acids.

The chain carries TRBV27 and TRBJ2-1; 14 nucleotides line up with TRBD2. The junction had 9 bases not matched to a gene; V was cut back by 5 bases and J by 3 bases. The CDR3 is 18 amino acids. Germline CDR1 and CDR2: MNHEY and SMNVEV (reference sequence). CDR3 protein: CASSPPTSGREYYNEQFF. The CDR3, as DNA: TGTGCCAGCAGTCCGCCGACTAGCGGGAGGGAATACTACAATGAGCAGTTCTTC.

This clone came up a few times. The genes are TRBV6-5 and TRBJ1-2, with unresolved D. CDR3 size: 14 residues. The germline V gene encodes CDR1 MNHEY and CDR2 SVGAGI. The V end was cut by 10 bases, the J end by 7 bases, with 22 bases between. The CDR3 loop is CATKSLEHPPGYTF. As DNA, the CDR3 is TGTGCCACCAAGTCCCTGGAACACCCCCCTGGCTACACCTTC.